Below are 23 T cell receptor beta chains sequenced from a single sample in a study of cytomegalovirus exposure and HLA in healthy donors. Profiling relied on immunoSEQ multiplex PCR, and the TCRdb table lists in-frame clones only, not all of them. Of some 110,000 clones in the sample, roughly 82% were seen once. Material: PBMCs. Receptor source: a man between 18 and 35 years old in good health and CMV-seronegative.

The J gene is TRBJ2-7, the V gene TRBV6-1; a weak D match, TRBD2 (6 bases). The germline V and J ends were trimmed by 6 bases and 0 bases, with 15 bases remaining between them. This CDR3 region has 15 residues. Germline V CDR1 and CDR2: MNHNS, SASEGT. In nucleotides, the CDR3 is TGTGCCAGCAGCCCAAGCGGGCGGAGCTCCTACGAGCAGTACTTC. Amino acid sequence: CASSPSGRSSYEQYF.

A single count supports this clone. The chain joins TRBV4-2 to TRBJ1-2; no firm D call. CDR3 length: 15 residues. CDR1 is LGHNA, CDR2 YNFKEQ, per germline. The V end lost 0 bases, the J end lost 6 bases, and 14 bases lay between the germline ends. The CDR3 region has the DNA TGTGCCAGCAGCCAAGAGCACAGCCCTAGCGATGGCTACACCTTC. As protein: CASSQEHSPSDGYTF.

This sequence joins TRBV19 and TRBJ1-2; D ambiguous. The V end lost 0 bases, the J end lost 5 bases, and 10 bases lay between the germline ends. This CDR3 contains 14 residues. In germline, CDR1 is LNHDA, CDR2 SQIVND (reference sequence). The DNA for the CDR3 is TGTGCCAGTAGTATAGATTCTCAACTGTATGGCTACACCTTC. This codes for CASSIDSQLYGYTF.

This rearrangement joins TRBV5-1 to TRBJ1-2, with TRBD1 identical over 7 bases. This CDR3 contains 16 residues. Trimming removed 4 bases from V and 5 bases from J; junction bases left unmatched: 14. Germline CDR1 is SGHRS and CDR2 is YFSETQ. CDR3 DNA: TGCGCCAGCAGCCTCACACCGGGACAGAAGACTTATGGCTACACCTTC. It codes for CASSLTPGQKTYGYTF. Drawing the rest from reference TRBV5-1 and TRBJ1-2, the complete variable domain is KAGVTQTPRYLIKTRGQQVTLSCSPISGHRSVSWYQQTPGQGLQFLFEYFSETQRNKGNFPGRFSGRQFSNSRSEMNVSTLELGDSALYLCASSLTPGQKTYGYTFGSGTRLTVV.

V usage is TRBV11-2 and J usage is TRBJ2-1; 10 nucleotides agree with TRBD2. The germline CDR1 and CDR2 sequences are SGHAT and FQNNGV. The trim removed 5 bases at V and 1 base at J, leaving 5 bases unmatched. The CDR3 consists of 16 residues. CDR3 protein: CASSVSGGVSYNEQFF. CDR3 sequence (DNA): TGTGCCAGCAGCGTAAGCGGGGGGGTGTCCTACAATGAGCAGTTCTTC.

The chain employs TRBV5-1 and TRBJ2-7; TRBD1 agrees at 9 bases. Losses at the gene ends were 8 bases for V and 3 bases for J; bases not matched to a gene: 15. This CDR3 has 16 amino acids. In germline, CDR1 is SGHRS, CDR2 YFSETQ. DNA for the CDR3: TGCGCCAGTGCCGGAGTCCTGGGACAGGGAGACTACGAGCAGTACTTC. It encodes CASAGVLGQGDYEQYF.

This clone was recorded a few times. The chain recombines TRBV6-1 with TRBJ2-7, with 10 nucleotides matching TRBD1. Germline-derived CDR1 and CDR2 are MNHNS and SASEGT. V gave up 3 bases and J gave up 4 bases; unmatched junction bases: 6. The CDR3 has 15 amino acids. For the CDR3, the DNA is TGTGCCAGCAGTGAGTCCGGGACAGGGGCTTACGAGCAGTACTTC. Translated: CASSESGTGAYEQYF.

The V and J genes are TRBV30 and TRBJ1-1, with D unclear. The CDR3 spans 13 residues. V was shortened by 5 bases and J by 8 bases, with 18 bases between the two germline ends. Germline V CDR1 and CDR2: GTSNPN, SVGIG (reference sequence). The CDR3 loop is CAWAGRPRGEAFF. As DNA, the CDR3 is TGTGCCTGGGCCGGACGCCCCAGAGGGGAAGCTTTCTTT.

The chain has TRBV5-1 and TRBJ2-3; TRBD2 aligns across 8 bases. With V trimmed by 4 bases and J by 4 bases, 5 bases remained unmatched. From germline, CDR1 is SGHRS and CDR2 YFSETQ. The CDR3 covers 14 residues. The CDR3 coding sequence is TGCGCCAGCAGCCAAGGGACTAGAGCAGATACGCAGTATTTT. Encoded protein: CASSQGTRADTQYF.

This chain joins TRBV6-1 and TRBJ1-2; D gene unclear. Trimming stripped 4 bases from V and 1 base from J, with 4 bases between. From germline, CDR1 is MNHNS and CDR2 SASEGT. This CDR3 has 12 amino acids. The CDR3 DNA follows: TGTGCCAGCAGTGGCAGTAACTATGGCTACACCTTC. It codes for CASSGSNYGYTF.

CDR3: CASSASQGANVLTF. CDR3 coding DNA: TGTGCCAGCAGCGCGAGCCAAGGGGCCAACGTCCTGACTTTC. J is TRBJ2-6 and V is TRBV9; D unresolved. Per the germline V gene, CDR1 is SGDLS and CDR2 is YYNGEE. Between the trimmed V and J ends, which lost 3 bases and 4 bases, there was a span of 8 bases. The CDR3 has 14 residues.

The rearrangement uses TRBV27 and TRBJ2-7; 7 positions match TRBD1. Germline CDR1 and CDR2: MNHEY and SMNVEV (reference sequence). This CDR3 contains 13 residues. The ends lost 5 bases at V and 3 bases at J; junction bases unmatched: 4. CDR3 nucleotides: TGTGCCAGCAGTCCGGGACAGTTCTACGAGCAGTACTTC. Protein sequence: CASSPGQFYEQYF.

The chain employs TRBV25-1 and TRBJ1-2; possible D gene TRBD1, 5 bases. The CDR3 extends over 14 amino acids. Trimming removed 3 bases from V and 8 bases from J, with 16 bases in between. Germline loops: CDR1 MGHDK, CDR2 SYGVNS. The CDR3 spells CASSDGVIGAGYTF. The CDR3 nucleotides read TGTGCCAGCAGTGATGGTGTTATAGGGGCCGGCTACACCTTC.

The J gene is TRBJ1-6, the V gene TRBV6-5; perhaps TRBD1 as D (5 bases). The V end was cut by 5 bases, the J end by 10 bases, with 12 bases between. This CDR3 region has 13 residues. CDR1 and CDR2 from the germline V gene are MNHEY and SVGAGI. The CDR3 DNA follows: TGTGCCAGCAGTGAGGCCCGGGGGTCACCCCTCCACTTT. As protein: CASSEARGSPLHF.

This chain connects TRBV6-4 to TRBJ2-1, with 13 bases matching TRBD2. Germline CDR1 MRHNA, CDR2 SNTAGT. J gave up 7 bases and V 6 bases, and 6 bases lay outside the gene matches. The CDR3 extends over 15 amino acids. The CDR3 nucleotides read TGTGCCAGCAGCCGGACTAGCGGGAGTCAAAATGAGCAGTTCTTC. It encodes CASSRTSGSQNEQFF.

The CDR3 DNA reads TGTGCCAGCAGCCTCAACCGAGGACAACTGCACACGGGCTACACCTTC. This sequence encodes CASSLNRGQLHTGYTF. This chain joins TRBV7-2 and TRBJ1-2; tentatively, D is TRBD1 (5 bases). The CDR3 runs to 16 residues. Trimming pared 5 bases from V and 8 bases from J, leaving 24 bases between. Germline values: CDR1 SGHTA, CDR2 FQGNSA.

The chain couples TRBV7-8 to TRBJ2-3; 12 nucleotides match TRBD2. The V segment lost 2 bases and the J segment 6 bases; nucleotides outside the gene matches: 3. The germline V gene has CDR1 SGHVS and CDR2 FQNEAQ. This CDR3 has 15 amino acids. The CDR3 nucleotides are TGTGCCAGCAGCTTATGGCTAGCGGGGGGGGATACGCAGTATTTT. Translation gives CASSLWLAGGDTQYF.

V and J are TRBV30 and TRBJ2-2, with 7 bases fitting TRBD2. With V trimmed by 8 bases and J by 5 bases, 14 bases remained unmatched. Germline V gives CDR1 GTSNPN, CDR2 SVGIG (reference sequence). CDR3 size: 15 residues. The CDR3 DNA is TGTGCCACCACGGCTGGCGGGAGCCAGACCGGGGAGCTGTTTTTT. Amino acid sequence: CATTAGGSQTGELFF.

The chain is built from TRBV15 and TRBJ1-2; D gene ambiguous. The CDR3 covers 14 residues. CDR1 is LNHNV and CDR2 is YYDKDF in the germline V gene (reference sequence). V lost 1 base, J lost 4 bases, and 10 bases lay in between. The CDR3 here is CATSRGSDAYGYTF. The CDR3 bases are TGTGCCACCAGCAGAGGCAGCGATGCCTATGGCTACACCTTC.

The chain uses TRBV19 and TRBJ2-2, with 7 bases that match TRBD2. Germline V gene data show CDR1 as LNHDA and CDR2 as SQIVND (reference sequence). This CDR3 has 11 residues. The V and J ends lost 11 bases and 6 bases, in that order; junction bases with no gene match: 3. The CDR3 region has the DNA TGTGCCGGAGGACTAGCCGGGGAGCTGTTTTTT. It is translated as CAGGLAGELFF. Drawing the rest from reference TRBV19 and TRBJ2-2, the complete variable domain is DGGITQSPKYLFRKEGQNVTLSCEQNLNHDAMYWYRQDPGQGLRLIYYSQIVNDFQKGDIAEGYSVSREKKESFPLTVTSAQKNPTAFYLCAGGLAGELFFGEGSRLTVL.

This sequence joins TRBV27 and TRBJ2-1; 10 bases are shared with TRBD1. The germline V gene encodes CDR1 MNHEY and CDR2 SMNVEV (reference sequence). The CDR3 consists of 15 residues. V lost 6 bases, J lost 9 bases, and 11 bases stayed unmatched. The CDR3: CASRDRDRGIGEQFF. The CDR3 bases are TGTGCCAGCAGGGACCGGGACAGGGGAATCGGTGAGCAGTTCTTC.

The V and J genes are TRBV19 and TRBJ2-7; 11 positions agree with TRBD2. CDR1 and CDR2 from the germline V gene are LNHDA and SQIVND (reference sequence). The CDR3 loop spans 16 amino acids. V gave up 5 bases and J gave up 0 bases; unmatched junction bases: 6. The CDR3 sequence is CASSPGLAGYSYEQYF. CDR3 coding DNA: TGTGCCAGTAGTCCAGGACTAGCGGGCTACTCCTACGAGCAGTACTTC.

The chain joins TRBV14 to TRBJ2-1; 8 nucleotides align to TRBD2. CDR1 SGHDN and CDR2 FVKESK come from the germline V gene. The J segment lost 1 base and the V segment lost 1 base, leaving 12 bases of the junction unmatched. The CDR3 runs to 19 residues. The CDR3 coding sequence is TGTGCCAGCAGCCAAGTGATCCCGCGCCCTAGCGGGTCCTACAATGAGCAGTTCTTC. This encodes CASSQVIPRPSGSYNEQFF.